The 13 T cell receptor beta chains reported below all come from one sample, sequenced in a study of blood T cell repertoires in COVID-19. Libraries were prepared by immunoSEQ multiplex PCR; TCRdb keeps only in-frame clonotypes and omits some of them. The sample yields 250,000 to 300,000 clones, 65% to 90% seen once. The sample comprised PBMCs or T cells enriched from blood (not recorded which). All receptors come from a man between 18 and 29 years old who had recovered from COVID-19.

This clone is medium-sized by share. CDR3 protein: CAVKHRVYNEQFF. The CDR3 DNA reads TGTGCCGTAAAGCACCGGGTATACAATGAGCAGTTCTTC. The chain joins TRBV5-4 to TRBJ2-1; D gene ambiguous. Trimming removed 10 bases at V and 4 bases at J, with 15 bases between. CDR1 is SGHNT and CDR2 is YYREEE in the germline V gene (reference sequence). This CDR3 spans 13 amino acids.

The gene calls are TRBV27 and TRBJ2-6; D may be TRBD2 (6 bases). Trimming pared 6 bases from V and 4 bases from J, leaving 10 bases between. CDR1 and CDR2 from the germline V gene are MNHEY and SMNVEV (reference sequence). CDR3 length: 14 amino acids. The CDR3 reads CASSRTTGANVLTF. The CDR3 nucleotides read TGTGCCAGCAGCCGGACTACAGGGGCCAACGTCCTGACTTTC.

The chain links TRBV29-1 to TRBJ1-5; D uncertain. Looked up from germline, CDR1 is SQVTM and CDR2 is ANQGSEA. The length of the CDR3 is 14 residues. V lost 4 bases, J lost 7 bases, and 17 bases lay in between. CDR3 DNA sequence: TGCAGCGTTGTTGAGCAGGAGGGTGGGCAGCCCCAGCATTTT. Protein product: CSVVEQEGGQPQHF.

This chain links TRBV3-1 (or the pseudogene TRBV3-2) with TRBJ1-1; D call uncertain. The V gene's germline CDR1 is LGHDT and CDR2 YNNKEL (reference sequence). The CDR3 contains 13 residues. The V and J ends lost 1 base and 4 bases respectively, with 7 bases between them. Written as DNA, the CDR3 is TGTGCCAGCAGCCAAGTTTACGGCACTGAAGCTTTCTTT. It encodes CASSQVYGTEAFF.

This clone was picked up many times. CDR3 sequence reads: CASSQGWQGSGNTIYF. For the CDR3, the DNA is TGTGCCAGCAGCCAAGGTTGGCAGGGCTCTGGAAACACCATATATTTT. The genes are TRBV3-1 (or the pseudogene TRBV3-2) and TRBJ1-3; possible D gene TRBD1, 5 bases. Trimming stripped 1 base from V and 0 bases from J, with 10 bases between. CDR3 size: 16 residues. Germline lookup yields CDR1 LGHDT and CDR2 YNNKEL (reference sequence).

The rearrangement joins TRBV10-2 to TRBJ1-6; TRBD1 matches at 9 bases. The germline V gene has CDR1 WSHSY and CDR2 SAAADI. The V and J ends lost 3 bases and 7 bases, in that order; junction bases with no gene match: 4. CDR3 size: 15 residues. CDR3 nucleotides: TGCGCCAGCAGTGACCTAGGGACAGGGAATTCACCCCTCCACTTT. Protein sequence: CASSDLGTGNSPLHF.

The chain has TRBV3-1 (or the pseudogene TRBV3-2) and TRBJ1-6, with a possible D match to TRBD1 (6 bases). V was clipped by 6 bases and J by 7 bases, with 13 bases between them. This CDR3 region has 14 residues. CDR1 and CDR2 from the germline V gene are LGHDT and YNNKEL (reference sequence). CDR3 amino acids: CASRRTAENSPLHF. The CDR3 nucleotides are TGTGCCAGCAGGCGGACAGCTGAAAATTCACCCCTCCACTTT.

This chain links TRBV5-1 with TRBJ1-5; TRBD1 aligns across 9 bases. Trimming cost V 4 bases and J 3 bases; bases outside gene matches: 11. Germline V gives CDR1 SGHRS, CDR2 YFSETQ. The CDR3 has 17 amino acids. DNA for the CDR3: TGCGCCAGCAGCCTCGACAGGGGACAGGGCATCAATCAGCCCCAGCATTTT. It yields the protein CASSLDRGQGINQPQHF. The full variable domain, with the rest looked up from reference TRBV5-1 and TRBJ1-5, is KAGVTQTPRYLIKTRGQQVTLSCSPISGHRSVSWYQQTPGQGLQFLFEYFSETQRNKGNFPGRFSGRQFSNSRSEMNVSTLELGDSALYLCASSLDRGQGINQPQHFGDGTRLSIL.

The chain employs TRBV18 and TRBJ1-5; D unclear. From germline, CDR1 is KGHSH and CDR2 LQKENI. The CDR3 covers 16 residues. V gave up 2 bases and J gave up 3 bases, with 14 bases separating them. CDR3 DNA: TGTGCCAGCTCACCATCGCGAACAGACAACAATCAGCCCCAGCATTTT. Translation: CASSPSRTDNNQPQHF.

This chain joins TRBV24-1 and TRBJ2-1; D is possibly TRBD2 (6 bases). This CDR3 comprises 18 residues. Germline values: CDR1 KGHDR, CDR2 SFDVKD. Trimming removed 0 bases from V and 6 bases from J, with 20 bases in between. The CDR3 reads CATSDLPRETEGANEQFF. CDR3 nucleotide sequence: TGTGCCACCAGTGATTTGCCCCGGGAGACAGAGGGTGCCAATGAGCAGTTCTTC.

The chain is built from TRBV5-1 and TRBJ1-5; D is possibly TRBD1 (5 bases). With 4 bases removed from V and 6 bases from J, the gap between germline ends came to 14 bases. Looked up from germline, CDR1 is SGHRS and CDR2 is YFSETQ. CDR3 length equals 14 residues. In DNA, the CDR3 is TGCGCCAGCAGCACCCCGGAGGGGACTCAGCCCCAGCATTTT. Protein: CASSTPEGTQPQHF.

This chain joins TRBV5-8 and TRBJ2-2, with D unresolved. V lost 4 bases and J lost 0, with 10 bases in between. This CDR3 is 15 amino acids long. In germline, CDR1 is SGHTS, CDR2 YDEGEE. For the CDR3, the DNA is TGTGCCAGCAGCCCCTGGAGATCGAACACCGGGGAGCTGTTTTTT. Translated: CASSPWRSNTGELFF.

This chain uses TRBV12-5 with TRBJ2-2; D is perhaps TRBD2 (5 bases). CDR1 is LGHNT and CDR2 is FRNRAP in the germline V gene. V was shortened by 2 bases and J by 1 base, with 11 bases between the two germline ends. The length of the CDR3 is 16 residues. The CDR3, as DNA: TGTGCTAGTGGTTTGTCGGCAACTAGGAACACCGGGGAGCTGTTTTTT. Translation gives CASGLSATRNTGELFF.